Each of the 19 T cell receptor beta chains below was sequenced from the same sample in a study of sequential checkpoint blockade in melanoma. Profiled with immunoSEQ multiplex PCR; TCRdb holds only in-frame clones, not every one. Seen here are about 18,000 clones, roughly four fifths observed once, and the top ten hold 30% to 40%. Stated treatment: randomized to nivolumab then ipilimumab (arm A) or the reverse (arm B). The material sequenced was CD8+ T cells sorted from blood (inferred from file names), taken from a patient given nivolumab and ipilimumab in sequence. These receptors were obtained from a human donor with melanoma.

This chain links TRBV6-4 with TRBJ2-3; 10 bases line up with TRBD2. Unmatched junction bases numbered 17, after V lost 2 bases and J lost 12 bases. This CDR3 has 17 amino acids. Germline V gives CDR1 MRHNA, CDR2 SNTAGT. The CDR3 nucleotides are TGTGCCAGCAGTGACGGCCTTTCTCTAGCGGGGGCCCTCCCACAGTATTTT. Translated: CASSDGLSLAGALPQYF.

The CDR3 nucleotides read TGTGCCAGCAGTTTGACCACAGGGGCGGGAGCTTTCTTT. Amino acid sequence: CASSLTTGAGAFF. The chain links TRBV27 to TRBJ1-1; 7 bases are shared with TRBD1. CDR3 size: 13 residues. V dropped 3 bases and J dropped 10; count of bases not matched to a gene: 8. Germline CDR1 is MNHEY and CDR2 is SMNVEV (reference sequence).

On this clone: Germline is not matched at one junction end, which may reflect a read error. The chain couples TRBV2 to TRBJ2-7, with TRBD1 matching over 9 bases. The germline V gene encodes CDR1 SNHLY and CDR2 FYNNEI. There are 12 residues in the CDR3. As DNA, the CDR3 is TGCGCCCCGGGACAGGGAACCTACGAGCAGTACTTC. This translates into CAPGQGTYEQYF.

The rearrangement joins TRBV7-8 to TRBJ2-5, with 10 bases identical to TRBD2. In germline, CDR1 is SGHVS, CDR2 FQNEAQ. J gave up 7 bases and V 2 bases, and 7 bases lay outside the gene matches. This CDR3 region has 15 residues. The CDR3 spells CASSLLAGDPGTQYF. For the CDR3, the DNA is TGTGCCAGCAGCTTACTAGCGGGGGACCCGGGGACCCAGTACTTC.

CDR3 sequence reads: CASSIQTGWLAEAFF. The CDR3 bases are TGTGCCAGTAGTATACAGACAGGGTGGCTCGCTGAAGCTTTCTTT. The chain links TRBV19 to TRBJ1-1, with TRBD1 matching over 7 bases. This CDR3 has 15 amino acids. The junction had 9 bases not matched to a gene; V was cut back by 2 bases and J by 6 bases. Germline V gives CDR1 LNHDA, CDR2 SQIVND (reference sequence).

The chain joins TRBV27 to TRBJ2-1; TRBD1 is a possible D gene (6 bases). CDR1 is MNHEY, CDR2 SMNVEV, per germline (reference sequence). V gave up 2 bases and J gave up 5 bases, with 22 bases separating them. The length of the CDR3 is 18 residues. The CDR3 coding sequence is TGTGCCAGCAGTTTAGAGGGGGACCGTGGCGGGCGAAACAATGAGCAGTTCTTC. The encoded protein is CASSLEGDRGGRNNEQFF.

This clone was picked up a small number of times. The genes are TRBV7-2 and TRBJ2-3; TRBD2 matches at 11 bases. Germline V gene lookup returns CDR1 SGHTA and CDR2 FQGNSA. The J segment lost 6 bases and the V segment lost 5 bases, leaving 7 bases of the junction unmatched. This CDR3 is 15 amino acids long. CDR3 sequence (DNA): TGTGCCAGCAGCCGGACTAGCGGGTTGGGGGATACGCAGTATTTT. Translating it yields CASSRTSGLGDTQYF.

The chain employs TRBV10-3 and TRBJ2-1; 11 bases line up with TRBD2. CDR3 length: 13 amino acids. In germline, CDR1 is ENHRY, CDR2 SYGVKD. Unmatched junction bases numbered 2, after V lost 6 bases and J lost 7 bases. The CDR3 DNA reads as TGTGCCATCAGGGGACTAGCGGCGAATGAGCAGTTCTTC. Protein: CAIRGLAANEQFF.

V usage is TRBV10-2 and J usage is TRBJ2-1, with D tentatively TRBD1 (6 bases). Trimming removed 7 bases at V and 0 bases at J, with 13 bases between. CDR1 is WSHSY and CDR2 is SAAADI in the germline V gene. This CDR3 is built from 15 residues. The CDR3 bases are TGCGCCAGCAAGATGGCAGGGGACTCCTACAATGAGCAGTTCTTC. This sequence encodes CASKMAGDSYNEQFF.

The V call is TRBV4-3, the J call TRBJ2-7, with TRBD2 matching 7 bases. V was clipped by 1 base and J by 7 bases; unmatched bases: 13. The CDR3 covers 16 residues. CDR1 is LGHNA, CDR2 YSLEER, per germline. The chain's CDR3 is CASSQVLAGPGREQYF. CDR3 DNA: TGCGCCAGCAGCCAAGTTTTAGCGGGCCCTGGGCGGGAGCAGTACTTC.

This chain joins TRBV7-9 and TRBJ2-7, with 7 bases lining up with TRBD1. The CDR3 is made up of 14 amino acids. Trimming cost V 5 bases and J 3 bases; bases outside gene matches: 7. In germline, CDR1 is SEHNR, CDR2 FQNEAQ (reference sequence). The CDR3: CASSRRDSVYEQYF. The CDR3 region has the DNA TGTGCCAGCAGCCGACGGGACAGTGTCTACGAGCAGTACTTC.

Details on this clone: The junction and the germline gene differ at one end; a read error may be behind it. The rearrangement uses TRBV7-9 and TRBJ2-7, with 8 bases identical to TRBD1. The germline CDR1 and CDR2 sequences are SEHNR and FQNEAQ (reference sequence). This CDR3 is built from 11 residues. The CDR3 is CASSDRDRILF. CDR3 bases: TGTGCCAGCAGTGACCGGGACAGGATCCTCTTC.

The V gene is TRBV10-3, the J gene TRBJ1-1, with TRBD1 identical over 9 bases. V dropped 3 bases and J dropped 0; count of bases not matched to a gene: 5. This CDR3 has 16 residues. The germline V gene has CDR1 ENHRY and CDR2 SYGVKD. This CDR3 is CAISEPGTGMNTEAFF. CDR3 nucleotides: TGTGCCATCAGTGAACCCGGGACAGGGATGAACACTGAAGCTTTCTTT.

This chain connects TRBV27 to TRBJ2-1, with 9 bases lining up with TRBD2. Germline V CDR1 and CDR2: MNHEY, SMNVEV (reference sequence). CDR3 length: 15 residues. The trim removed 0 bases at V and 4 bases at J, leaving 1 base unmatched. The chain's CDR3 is CASSLSSGGYNEQFF. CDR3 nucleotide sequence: TGTGCCAGCAGTTTATCTAGCGGGGGTTACAATGAGCAGTTCTTC.

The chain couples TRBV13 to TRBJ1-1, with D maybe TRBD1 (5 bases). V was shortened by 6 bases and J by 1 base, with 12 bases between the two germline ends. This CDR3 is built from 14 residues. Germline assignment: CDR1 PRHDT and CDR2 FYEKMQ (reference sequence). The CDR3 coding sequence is TGTGCCAGCAGTTCGCGCGGGGGGAACACTGAAGCTTTCTTT. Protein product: CASSSRGGNTEAFF.

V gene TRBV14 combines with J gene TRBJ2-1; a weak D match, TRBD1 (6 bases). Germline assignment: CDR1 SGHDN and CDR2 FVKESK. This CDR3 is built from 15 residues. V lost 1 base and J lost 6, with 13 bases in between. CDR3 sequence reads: CASSQGSDSVNEQFF. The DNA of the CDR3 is TGTGCCAGCAGCCAAGGATCGGACAGCGTCAATGAGCAGTTCTTC. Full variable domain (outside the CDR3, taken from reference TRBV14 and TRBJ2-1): EAGVTQFPSHSVIEKGQTVTLRCDPISGHDNLYWYRRVMGKEIKFLLHFVKESKQDESGMPNNRFLAERTGGTYSTLKVQPAELEDSGVYFCASSQGSDSVNEQFFGPGTRLTVL.

CDR3 DNA: TGTGCCAGCAGTGAAGCTGGCGGGGGCGGGTATGGCTACACCTTC. This sequence encodes CASSEAGGGGYGYTF. The rearrangement joins TRBV6-1 to TRBJ1-2; D may be TRBD1 (6 bases). Trimming shortened V by 0 bases and J by 5 bases, and 13 bases separated the two germline ends. In germline, CDR1 is MNHNS, CDR2 SASEGT. The CDR3 is 15 residues long.

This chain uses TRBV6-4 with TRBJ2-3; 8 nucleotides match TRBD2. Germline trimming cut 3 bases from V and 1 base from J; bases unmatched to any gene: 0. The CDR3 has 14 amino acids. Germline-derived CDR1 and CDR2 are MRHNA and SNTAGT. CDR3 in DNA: TGTGCCAGCAGTGAGCGGGGGGGCACAGATACGCAGTATTTT. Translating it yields CASSERGGTDTQYF.

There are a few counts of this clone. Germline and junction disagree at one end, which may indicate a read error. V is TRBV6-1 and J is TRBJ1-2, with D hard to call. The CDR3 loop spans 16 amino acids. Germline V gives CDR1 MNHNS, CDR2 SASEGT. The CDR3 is CAISESLPGRHYGYTF. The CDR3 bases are TGTGCCATCAGTGAGTCGTTACCGGGGAGGCACTATGGCTACACCTTC.